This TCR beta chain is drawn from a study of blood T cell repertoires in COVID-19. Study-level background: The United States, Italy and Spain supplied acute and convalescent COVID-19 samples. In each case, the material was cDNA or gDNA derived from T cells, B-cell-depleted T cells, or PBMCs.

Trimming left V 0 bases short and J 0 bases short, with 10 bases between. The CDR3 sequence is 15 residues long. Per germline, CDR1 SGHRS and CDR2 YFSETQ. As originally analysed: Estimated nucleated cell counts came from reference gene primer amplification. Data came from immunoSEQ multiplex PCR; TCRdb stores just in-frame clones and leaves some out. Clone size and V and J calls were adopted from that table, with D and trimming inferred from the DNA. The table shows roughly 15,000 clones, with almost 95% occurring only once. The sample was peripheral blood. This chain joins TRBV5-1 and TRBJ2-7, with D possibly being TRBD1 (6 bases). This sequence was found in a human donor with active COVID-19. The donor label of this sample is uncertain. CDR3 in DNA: TGCGCCAGCAGCTTGGGAGGGGACAACTCCTACGAGCAGTACTTC. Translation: CASSLGGDNSYEQYF.